The rows below give T cell receptor beta chains drawn from one sample of a study of cytomegalovirus exposure and HLA in healthy donors. Assay used: immunoSEQ multiplex PCR; TCRdb lists only in-frame clones, some missing. Seen here are 150,000 to 250,000 clones, around 79% observed once, and the top ten hold 4% to 4.5%. What was sequenced was PBMCs. Receptors originate from a woman in her 30s in good health and CMV-seropositive. Each CDR3 is given with its conserved first and last residue. Each record gives: V gene, J gene, clone size, D gene, CDR3 protein, CDR3 DNA. A D gene is named only where the DNA matches it firmly. Rows give clone size only sometimes, using once, few, many, or a class for an expanded clone.

V gene: TRBV12-5; J gene: TRBJ1-5; clone size: NA; D gene: TRBD1; CDR3 protein: CASASGTGSQPQHF; CDR3 DNA: TGTGCTAGTGCCTCTGGGACAGGCTCTCAGCCCCAGCATTTT
V gene: TRBV10-3; J gene: TRBJ1-1; clone size: NA; D gene: NA; CDR3 protein: CAISDVRDTEAFF; CDR3 DNA: TGTGCCATCAGTGACGTGAGAGACACTGAAGCTTTCTTT
V gene: TRBV2; J gene: TRBJ2-5; clone size: NA; D gene: TRBD1; CDR3 protein: CASSGDRQETQYF; CDR3 DNA: TGTGCCAGCAGTGGGGACAGACAAGAGACCCAGTACTTC
V gene: TRBV5-5; J gene: TRBJ1-2; clone size: NA; D gene: NA; CDR3 protein: CASSRGVEGYTF; CDR3 DNA: TGTGCCAGCAGTCGCGGGGTGGAAGGCTACACCTTC
V gene: TRBV4-1; J gene: TRBJ1-1; clone size: NA; D gene: TRBD1; CDR3 protein: CASSQRQGDTEAFF; CDR3 DNA: TGCGCCAGCAGCCAAAGACAGGGGGACACTGAAGCTTTCTTT
V gene: TRBV6-5; J gene: TRBJ1-1; clone size: NA; D gene: TRBD1; CDR3 protein: CASSYGRRGTEAFF; CDR3 DNA: TGTGCCAGCAGTTACGGGCGCAGGGGGACTGAAGCTTTCTTT
V gene: TRBV27; J gene: TRBJ2-7; clone size: NA; D gene: TRBD2; CDR3 protein: CASSRLAGAYYEQYF; CDR3 DNA: TGTGCCAGCAGTCGACTAGCGGGAGCGTACTACGAGCAGTACTTC
V gene: TRBV2; J gene: TRBJ1-6; clone size: NA; D gene: TRBD1; CDR3 protein: CASPSGTANSPLHF; CDR3 DNA: TGTGCCAGCCCGTCCGGGACAGCAAATTCACCCCTCCACTTT
V gene: TRBV19; J gene: TRBJ1-1; clone size: NA; D gene: TRBD1; CDR3 protein: CASSIDAGGTEAFF; CDR3 DNA: TGTGCCAGTAGTATTGATGCAGGGGGCACTGAAGCTTTCTTT
V gene: TRBV19; J gene: TRBJ2-1; clone size: NA; D gene: TRBD2; CDR3 protein: CASSIDLTSGSNEQFF; CDR3 DNA: TGTGCCAGTAGTATAGATTTGACTAGCGGGAGCAATGAGCAGTTCTTC
V gene: TRBV2; J gene: TRBJ1-5; clone size: NA; D gene: TRBD1; CDR3 protein: CASAGTGDNQPQHF; CDR3 DNA: TGTGCCAGCGCCGGGACAGGGGATAATCAGCCCCAGCATTTT
V gene: TRBV13; J gene: TRBJ2-2; clone size: NA; D gene: TRBD2; CDR3 protein: CASSPGTTTTGELFF; CDR3 DNA: TGTGCCAGCAGCCCCGGGACTACCACCACCGGGGAGCTGTTTTTT
V gene: TRBV5-6; J gene: TRBJ1-1; clone size: NA; D gene: TRBD1; CDR3 protein: CASSSQDRGQTEAFF; CDR3 DNA: TGTGCCAGCAGCTCACAGGACAGGGGGCAAACTGAAGCTTTCTTT
V gene: TRBV30; J gene: TRBJ1-2; clone size: NA; D gene: NA; CDR3 protein: CAWSDLYFADYGYTF; CDR3 DNA: TGTGCCTGGAGTGACCTATACTTCGCTGACTATGGCTACACCTTC
V gene: TRBV5-1; J gene: TRBJ1-1; clone size: NA; D gene: NA; CDR3 protein: CASSEGVAYTEAFF; CDR3 DNA: TGCGCCAGCAGCGAGGGGGTTGCGTACACTGAAGCTTTCTTT
V gene: TRBV9; J gene: TRBJ1-2; clone size: NA; D gene: TRBD1; CDR3 protein: CASSVGGQGDGYTF; CDR3 DNA: TGTGCCAGCAGCGTGGGGGGACAGGGTGATGGCTACACCTTC
V gene: TRBV9; J gene: TRBJ2-1; clone size: NA; D gene: TRBD2; CDR3 protein: CASSARSSGGSSYNEQFF; CDR3 DNA: TGTGCCAGCAGCGCGCGATCTAGCGGGGGAAGCTCCTACAATGAGCAGTTCTTC
V gene: TRBV13; J gene: TRBJ1-1; clone size: NA; D gene: TRBD1; CDR3 protein: CASSVASGTGDEAFF; CDR3 DNA: TGTGCCAGCAGCGTAGCCTCCGGGACAGGGGATGAAGCTTTCTTT
V gene: TRBV19; J gene: TRBJ2-7; clone size: NA; D gene: TRBD2; CDR3 protein: CASSGLAGWPDEQYF; CDR3 DNA: TGTGCCAGTAGTGGGTTAGCGGGATGGCCGGACGAGCAGTACTTC
V gene: TRBV27; J gene: TRBJ2-7; clone size: NA; D gene: NA; CDR3 protein: CASSLILGGVREIFF; CDR3 DNA: TGTGCCAGCAGTTTAATCTTGGGTGGAGTGCGAGAAATCTTCTTC
V gene: TRBV7-9; J gene: TRBJ2-7; clone size: NA; D gene: NA; CDR3 protein: CASSLYPRQNPYEQYF; CDR3 DNA: TGTGCCAGCAGCCTGTACCCCCGACAGAACCCCTACGAGCAGTACTTC
V gene: TRBV20-1; J gene: TRBJ2-2; clone size: few; D gene: NA; CDR3 protein: CSASTTGELFF; CDR3 DNA: TGCAGTGCTTCTACCACCGGGGAGCTGTTTTTT
V gene: TRBV7-2; J gene: TRBJ2-5; clone size: NA; D gene: TRBD2; CDR3 protein: CASSFQRGRETQYF; CDR3 DNA: TGTGCCAGCAGCTTTCAGCGGGGGAGGGAGACCCAGTACTTC
V gene: TRBV4-3; J gene: TRBJ1-2; clone size: once; D gene: TRBD1; CDR3 protein: CASSQDPSGGDAGYTF; CDR3 DNA: TGCGCCAGCAGCCAAGATCCTTCAGGGGGTGATGCGGGCTACACCTTC
V gene: TRBV11-2; J gene: TRBJ1-1; clone size: NA; D gene: TRBD1; CDR3 protein: CASGRGYTEAFF; CDR3 DNA: TGTGCCTCCGGCAGGGGGTACACTGAAGCTTTCTTT
V gene: TRBV9; J gene: TRBJ2-4; clone size: NA; D gene: NA; CDR3 protein: CARWEESDIQYF; CDR3 DNA: TGTGCCCGTTGGGAGGAGTCAGACATTCAGTACTTC
V gene: TRBV30; J gene: TRBJ2-5; clone size: NA; D gene: NA; CDR3 protein: CAWSSEGRETQYF; CDR3 DNA: TGTGCCTGGAGCTCAGAGGGCAGGGAGACCCAGTACTTC
V gene: TRBV4-1; J gene: TRBJ2-3; clone size: NA; D gene: TRBD1; CDR3 protein: CASSHQGQGFLDTQYF; CDR3 DNA: TGCGCCAGCAGCCACCAGGGACAGGGGTTTTTGGATACGCAGTATTTT
V gene: TRBV29-1; J gene: TRBJ2-7; clone size: NA; D gene: NA; CDR3 protein: CSALSGQGSIEQYF; CDR3 DNA: TGCAGCGCCCTCAGTGGGCAGGGGTCGATCGAGCAGTACTTC
V gene: TRBV10-1; J gene: TRBJ2-3; clone size: NA; D gene: NA; CDR3 protein: CASSELPGASTDTQYF; CDR3 DNA: TGCGCCAGCAGTGAGCTACCCGGAGCTAGCACAGATACGCAGTATTTT
V gene: TRBV27; J gene: TRBJ2-2; clone size: NA; D gene: NA; CDR3 protein: CASSLSRGGAGELFF; CDR3 DNA: TGTGCCAGCAGTTTATCACGGGGTGGTGCCGGGGAGCTGTTTTTT
V gene: TRBV2; J gene: TRBJ1-3; clone size: NA; D gene: NA; CDR3 protein: CASRRLSDTIYF; CDR3 DNA: TGTGCCAGCAGGAGACTCTCAGACACCATATATTTT
V gene: TRBV7-9; J gene: TRBJ2-6; clone size: NA; D gene: NA; CDR3 protein: CASSTRALGANVLTF; CDR3 DNA: TGTGCCAGCAGCACTCGCGCGCTTGGGGCCAACGTCCTGACTTTC
V gene: TRBV11-3; J gene: TRBJ2-7; clone size: NA; D gene: NA; CDR3 protein: CASSLDPSRSYEQYF; CDR3 DNA: TGTGCCAGCAGCTTAGATCCCTCCCGCTCCTACGAGCAGTACTTC
V gene: TRBV9; J gene: TRBJ1-3; clone size: NA; D gene: NA; CDR3 protein: CASSVGGVGNTIYF; CDR3 DNA: TGTGCCAGCAGCGTAGGGGGAGTTGGAAACACCATATATTTT
V gene: TRBV7-2; J gene: TRBJ1-5; clone size: once; D gene: NA; CDR3 protein: CASSPGGFQPQHF; CDR3 DNA: TGTGCCAGCAGCCCAGGCGGGTTTCAGCCCCAGCATTTT
V gene: TRBV10-2; J gene: TRBJ1-5; clone size: NA; D gene: NA; CDR3 protein: CASSLTGNQPQHF; CDR3 DNA: TGCGCCAGCAGTCTCACAGGGAATCAGCCCCAGCATTTT
V gene: TRBV2; J gene: TRBJ1-2; clone size: once; D gene: TRBD1; CDR3 protein: CASSMDRGSHNYTF; CDR3 DNA: TGTGCCAGCAGTATGGACAGGGGGTCGCATAACTACACCTTC
V gene: TRBV10-2; J gene: TRBJ2-7; clone size: NA; D gene: TRBD1; CDR3 protein: CASSESRTGKNEQYF; CDR3 DNA: TGCGCCAGCAGTGAGTCGAGGACAGGGAAAAACGAGCAGTACTTC
V gene: TRBV5-4; J gene: TRBJ2-5; clone size: few; D gene: TRBD2; CDR3 protein: CASSSGTSPSVMAQYF; CDR3 DNA: TGTGCCAGCAGCTCCGGGACTAGCCCATCGGTTATGGCCCAGTACTTC
V gene: TRBV5-1; J gene: TRBJ1-2; clone size: NA; D gene: TRBD1; CDR3 protein: CASSPGQGAGGYTF; CDR3 DNA: TGCGCCAGCAGCCCCGGACAGGGGGCTGGTGGCTACACCTTC
V gene: TRBV11-2; J gene: TRBJ2-3; clone size: NA; D gene: NA; CDR3 protein: CASSLGTGTDTQYF; CDR3 DNA: TGTGCCAGCAGCTTAGGGACAGGCACAGATACGCAGTATTTT